This T cell receptor beta chain was documented in a study of blood T cell repertoires in COVID-19. Background on the study: Sites in the United States, Italy and Spain provided acute and convalescent COVID-19 samples. PBMCs, B-cell-depleted T cells, or T cells were the source of the cDNA or gDNA that made up the material.

As handled by the study authors: It was from reference gene primer amplification that nucleated cell counts were estimated. The method was immunoSEQ multiplex PCR; TCRdb's version includes in-frame clones alone and lacks a portion of them. That table gives V, J and clone size, and the DNA gave D and trimming. The profile shows about 410,000 clones, roughly 90% of them singletons. V lost 2 bases, J lost 1 base, and 8 bases lay in between. Germline V gives CDR1 MNHEY, CDR2 SMNVEV (reference sequence). There are 14 residues in the CDR3. The sequence derives from a woman in her twenties or thirties with active or convalescent COVID-19. The chain couples TRBV27 to TRBJ1-1; D gene ambiguous. Sequenced: peripheral blood. Written as DNA, the CDR3 is TGTGCCAGCAGTTTAGTAACGGGGAACACTGAAGCTTTCTTT. Protein product: CASSLVTGNTEAFF.